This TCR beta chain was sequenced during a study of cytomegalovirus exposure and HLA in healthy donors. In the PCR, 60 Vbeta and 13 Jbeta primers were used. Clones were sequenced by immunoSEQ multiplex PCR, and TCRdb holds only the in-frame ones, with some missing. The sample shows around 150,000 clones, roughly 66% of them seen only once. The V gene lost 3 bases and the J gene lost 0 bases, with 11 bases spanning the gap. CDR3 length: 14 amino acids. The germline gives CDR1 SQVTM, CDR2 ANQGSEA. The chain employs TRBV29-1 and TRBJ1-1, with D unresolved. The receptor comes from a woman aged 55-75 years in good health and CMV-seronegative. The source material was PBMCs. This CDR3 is CSVEGLRVNTEAFF. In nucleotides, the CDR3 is TGCAGCGTTGAGGGCCTGAGGGTGAACACTGAAGCTTTCTTT.